This is a list of T cell receptor beta chains from one sample in a study of T cells in Graves' hyperthyroidism and ophthalmopathy. One entry per CDR3 protein, called by TCRdb with MiXCR from the multiplex PCR reads. The table lists roughly 300,000 distinct CDR3 sequences, roughly 21% of them singletons. The source material was blood. All receptors come from a woman between 50 and 59 years old with Graves' hyperthyroidism. CDR3s include the opening cysteine and the closing phenylalanine or tryptophan. The D gene is left open where the match is weak. Clone sizes are given selectively: once, few, many, or a class where the clone is expanded.

V gene: TRBV28; clone size: many; J gene: TRBJ1-2; D gene: TRBD1; CDR3 protein: CASSDPRGHTF; CDR3 DNA: TGTGCCAGCAGCGATCCCAGGGGGCACACCTTC
V gene: TRBV19; clone size: NA; J gene: TRBJ1-1; D gene: NA; CDR3 protein: CASTQVGNTEAFF; CDR3 DNA: TGTGCCAGTACCCAAGTGGGGAACACTGAAGCTTTCTTT
V gene: TRBV11-2; clone size: many; J gene: TRBJ2-3; D gene: NA; CDR3 protein: CASSLRGTSTDTQYF; CDR3 DNA: TGTGCCAGCAGCCTCAGGGGTACCTCCACAGATACGCAGTATTTT
V gene: TRBV30; clone size: many; J gene: TRBJ1-5; D gene: NA; CDR3 protein: CAWSRTVNQPQHF; CDR3 DNA: TGTGCCTGGAGCCGGACAGTAAATCAGCCCCAGCATTTT
V gene: TRBV12-3/TRBV12-4; clone size: many; J gene: TRBJ1-1; D gene: NA; CDR3 protein: CASSERNTEAFF; CDR3 DNA: TGTGCCAGCAGTGAGCGGAACACTGAAGCTTTCTTT
V gene: TRBV5-1; clone size: many; J gene: TRBJ2-7; D gene: TRBD1; CDR3 protein: CASSPTLQGDEQYF; CDR3 DNA: TGCGCCAGCAGCCCGACTCTACAGGGGGACGAGCAGTACTTC
V gene: TRBV3-1; clone size: many; J gene: TRBJ1-4; D gene: NA; CDR3 protein: CASSLNTARDEKLFF; CDR3 DNA: TGTGCCAGCAGCCTAAACACCGCCAGGGATGAAAAACTGTTTTTT
V gene: TRBV25-1; clone size: NA; J gene: TRBJ2-3; D gene: TRBD2; CDR3 protein: CASSELGGRAGTDTQYF; CDR3 DNA: TGTGCCAGCAGTGAATTGGGCGGGAGGGCCGGGACAGATACGCAGTATTTT
V gene: TRBV20-1; clone size: many; J gene: TRBJ1-5; D gene: TRBD1; CDR3 protein: CSARKVGQGYQPQHF; CDR3 DNA: TGCAGTGCTAGAAAGGTGGGACAGGGATATCAGCCCCAGCATTTT
V gene: TRBV28; clone size: many; J gene: TRBJ1-5; D gene: NA; CDR3 protein: CASRQGPNQPQHF; CDR3 DNA: TGTGCCAGCAGACAGGGCCCCAATCAGCCCCAGCATTTT
V gene: TRBV7-9; clone size: few; J gene: TRBJ2-5; D gene: NA; CDR3 protein: CASSSRLDRLTNFKETQYF; CDR3 DNA: TGTGCCAGCAGCTCCCGACTGGACAGATTAACTAACTTTAAAGAGACCCAGTACTTC
V gene: TRBV30; clone size: many; J gene: TRBJ1-2; D gene: TRBD1; CDR3 protein: CAWTMRDRRSYGYTF; CDR3 DNA: TGTGCCTGGACGATGAGGGACAGGCGAAGCTATGGCTACACCTTC
V gene: TRBV28; clone size: NA; J gene: TRBJ2-7; D gene: NA; CDR3 protein: CASSLWRLELTYEQYF; CDR3 DNA: TGTGCCAGCAGTTTATGGAGGCTAGAGCTAACCTACGAGCAGTACTTC
V gene: TRBV18; clone size: many; J gene: TRBJ2-4; D gene: TRBD1; CDR3 protein: CASSQQQGEAKNIQYF; CDR3 DNA: TGTGCCAGCTCGCAGCAACAGGGGGAAGCCAAAAACATTCAGTACTTC
V gene: TRBV2; clone size: many; J gene: TRBJ2-7; D gene: TRBD2; CDR3 protein: CATNSGSSYEQYF; CDR3 DNA: TGTGCCACTAATAGCGGGAGCTCCTACGAGCAGTACTTC
V gene: TRBV30; clone size: NA; J gene: TRBJ1-5; D gene: TRBD1; CDR3 protein: CAWGGQGAPKGNQPQHF; CDR3 DNA: TGTGCCTGGGGCGGACAGGGAGCGCCAAAGGGAAATCAGCCCCAGCATTTT
V gene: TRBV3-1; clone size: NA; J gene: TRBJ2-1; D gene: NA; CDR3 protein: CASSQDDTEQFF; CDR3 DNA: TGTGCCAGCAGCCAAGATGATACCGAGCAGTTCTTC
V gene: TRBV20-1; clone size: many; J gene: TRBJ2-7; D gene: TRBD2; CDR3 protein: CSARITSDEQYF; CDR3 DNA: TGCAGTGCTAGAATTACTAGCGACGAGCAGTACTTC
V gene: TRBV4-1; clone size: few; J gene: TRBJ1-5; D gene: NA; CDR3 protein: CASSHLIGTLPQHF; CDR3 DNA: TGCGCCAGCAGCCACCTCATCGGGACACTGCCCCAGCATTTT
V gene: TRBV2; clone size: many; J gene: TRBJ1-1; D gene: TRBD1; CDR3 protein: CASSAQGKFAFF; CDR3 DNA: TGTGCCAGCAGTGCACAGGGGAAGTTCGCTTTCTTT
V gene: TRBV6-2/TRBV6-3; clone size: many; J gene: TRBJ2-2; D gene: TRBD1; CDR3 protein: CASIGQGVTGELFF; CDR3 DNA: TGTGCCAGCATCGGACAGGGTGTCACCGGGGAGCTGTTTTTT
V gene: TRBV20-1; clone size: many; J gene: TRBJ2-5; D gene: NA; CDR3 protein: CSASTLNRGGETQYF; CDR3 DNA: TGCAGTGCTAGCACACTGAACAGGGGAGGAGAGACCCAGTACTTC
V gene: TRBV7-6; clone size: many; J gene: TRBJ2-1; D gene: TRBD2; CDR3 protein: CASSLVSGTSRDNEQFF; CDR3 DNA: TGTGCCAGCAGCTTAGTGAGCGGGACTAGTCGTGACAATGAGCAGTTCTTC
V gene: TRBV20-1; clone size: many; J gene: TRBJ2-1; D gene: NA; CDR3 protein: CSAMARVGDEQFF; CDR3 DNA: TGCAGTGCTATGGCGCGGGTGGGGGATGAGCAGTTCTTC
V gene: TRBV6-1; clone size: few; J gene: TRBJ2-1; D gene: NA; CDR3 protein: CASSEVYNEQFF; CDR3 DNA: TGTGCCAGCAGTGAAGTATACAATGAGCAGTTCTTC
V gene: TRBV6-2/TRBV6-3; clone size: many; J gene: TRBJ1-5; D gene: NA; CDR3 protein: CASSRDNRAQHF; CDR3 DNA: TGTGCCAGCAGTAGAGACAACAGGGCCCAGCATTTT
V gene: TRBV20-1; clone size: NA; J gene: TRBJ2-1; D gene: NA; CDR3 protein: CSAIGAFSYNEQFF; CDR3 DNA: TGCAGTGCGATCGGGGCTTTCTCCTACAATGAGCAGTTCTTC
V gene: TRBV5-1; clone size: NA; J gene: TRBJ1-4; D gene: NA; CDR3 protein: CASSSSPGPSEKLFF; CDR3 DNA: TGCGCCAGCAGCTCTTCTCCCGGCCCCAGCGAAAAACTGTTTTTT
V gene: TRBV7-3; clone size: many; J gene: TRBJ2-1; D gene: NA; CDR3 protein: CASSLTWADEQFF; CDR3 DNA: TGTGCCAGCAGCTTAACCTGGGCGGATGAGCAGTTCTTC
V gene: TRBV28; clone size: many; J gene: TRBJ2-3; D gene: NA; CDR3 protein: CAAEGGSTDTQYF; CDR3 DNA: TGTGCAGCAGAGGGGGGCAGCACAGATACGCAGTATTTT
V gene: TRBV7-6; clone size: few; J gene: TRBJ2-7; D gene: TRBD1; CDR3 protein: CASSLEQGIYEQYF; CDR3 DNA: TGTGCCAGCAGCTTAGAACAGGGGATCTACGAGCAGTACTTC
V gene: TRBV30; clone size: many; J gene: TRBJ2-7; D gene: TRBD1; CDR3 protein: CAWTPDREVYEQYF; CDR3 DNA: TGTGCCTGGACCCCCGACAGGGAAGTATACGAGCAGTACTTC
V gene: TRBV18; clone size: many; J gene: TRBJ2-3; D gene: TRBD1; CDR3 protein: CASSKDRGTDTQYF; CDR3 DNA: TGTGCCAGCTCAAAGGACAGGGGGACAGATACGCAGTATTTT
V gene: TRBV5-1; clone size: many; J gene: TRBJ2-5; D gene: TRBD2; CDR3 protein: CASSLSSGKETQYF; CDR3 DNA: TGCGCCAGCAGCTTATCTAGCGGAAAAGAGACCCAGTACTTC
V gene: TRBV5-1; clone size: many; J gene: TRBJ2-1; D gene: TRBD2; CDR3 protein: CASSPPFWLAGGPSSYNEQFF; CDR3 DNA: TGCGCCAGCAGCCCGCCCTTCTGGCTAGCGGGGGGTCCAAGCTCCTACAATGAGCAGTTCTTC
V gene: TRBV20-1; clone size: NA; J gene: TRBJ2-7; D gene: TRBD2; CDR3 protein: CSASVGLAGVSGDEQYF; CDR3 DNA: TGCAGTGCTAGCGTTGGACTAGCGGGAGTATCAGGAGACGAGCAGTACTTC
V gene: TRBV5-4; clone size: NA; J gene: TRBJ1-4; D gene: TRBD1; CDR3 protein: CASSFRTGANEKLFF; CDR3 DNA: TGTGCCAGCAGCTTCCGGACAGGGGCTAATGAAAAACTGTTTTTT
V gene: TRBV28; clone size: NA; J gene: TRBJ1-5; D gene: NA; CDR3 protein: CASKRRPLTQNQPQHF; CDR3 DNA: TGTGCCAGCAAACGACGGCCCCTAACACAGAATCAGCCCCAGCATTTT
V gene: TRBV28; clone size: many; J gene: TRBJ2-5; D gene: TRBD2; CDR3 protein: CASSFRLAGKETQYF; CDR3 DNA: TGTGCCAGCAGTTTCAGACTAGCGGGTAAAGAGACCCAGTACTTC
V gene: TRBV11-2; clone size: many; J gene: TRBJ2-2; D gene: NA; CDR3 protein: CASSGSDTGELFF; CDR3 DNA: TGTGCCAGCAGCGGGAGTGATACCGGGGAGCTGTTTTTT
V gene: TRBV7-2; clone size: many; J gene: TRBJ2-1; D gene: NA; CDR3 protein: CASSPDRRTYNEQFF; CDR3 DNA: TGTGCCAGCAGCCCAGACAGGAGGACCTACAATGAGCAGTTCTTC
V gene: TRBV2; clone size: NA; J gene: TRBJ2-1; D gene: NA; CDR3 protein: CASLRSEYNEQFF; CDR3 DNA: TGTGCCAGCTTGAGGTCGGAATACAATGAGCAGTTCTTC
V gene: TRBV5-6; clone size: NA; J gene: TRBJ1-2; D gene: NA; CDR3 protein: CASSLGQGLYGYTF; CDR3 DNA: TGTGCCAGCAGCTTGGGTCAGGGCTTATATGGCTACACCTTC